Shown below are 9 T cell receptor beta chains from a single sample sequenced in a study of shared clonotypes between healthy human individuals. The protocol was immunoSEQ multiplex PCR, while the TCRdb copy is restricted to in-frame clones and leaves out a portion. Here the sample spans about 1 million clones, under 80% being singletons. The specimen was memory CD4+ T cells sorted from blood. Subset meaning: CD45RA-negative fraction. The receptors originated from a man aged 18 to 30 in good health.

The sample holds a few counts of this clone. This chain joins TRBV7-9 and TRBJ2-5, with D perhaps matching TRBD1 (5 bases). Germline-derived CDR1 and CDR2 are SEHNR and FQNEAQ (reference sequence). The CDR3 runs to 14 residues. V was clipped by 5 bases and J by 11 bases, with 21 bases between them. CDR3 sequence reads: CASSPHQSRAVQYF. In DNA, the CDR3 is TGTGCCAGCAGCCCCCATCAATCCAGGGCGGTACAGTACTTC. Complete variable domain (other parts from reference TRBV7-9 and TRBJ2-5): DTGVSQNPRHKITKRGQNVTFRCDPISEHNRLYWYRQTLGQGPEFLTYFQNEAQLEKSRLLSDRFSAERPKGSFSTLEIQRTEQGDSAMYLCASSPHQSRAVQYFGPGTRLLVL.

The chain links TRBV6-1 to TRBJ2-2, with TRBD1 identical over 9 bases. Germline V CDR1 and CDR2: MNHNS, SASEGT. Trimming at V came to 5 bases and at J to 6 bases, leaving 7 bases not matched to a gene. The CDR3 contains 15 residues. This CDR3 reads CASSIQGALPGELFF. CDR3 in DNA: TGTGCCAGCAGTATACAGGGGGCGCTCCCCGGGGAGCTGTTTTTT.

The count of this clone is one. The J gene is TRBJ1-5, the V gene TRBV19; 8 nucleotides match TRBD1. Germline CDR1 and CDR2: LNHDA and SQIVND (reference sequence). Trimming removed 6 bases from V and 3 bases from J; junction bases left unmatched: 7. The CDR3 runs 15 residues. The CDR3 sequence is CASRRDRLDNQPQHF. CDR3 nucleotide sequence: TGTGCCAGTAGGCGGGACAGGCTCGACAATCAGCCCCAGCATTTT.

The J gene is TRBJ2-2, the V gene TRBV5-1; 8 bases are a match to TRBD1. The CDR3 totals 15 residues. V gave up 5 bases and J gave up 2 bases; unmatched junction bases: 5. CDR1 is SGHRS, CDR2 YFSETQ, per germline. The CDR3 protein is CASRGTGLNTGELFF. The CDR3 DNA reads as TGCGCCAGCAGAGGGACAGGCCTTAACACCGGGGAGCTGTTTTTT.

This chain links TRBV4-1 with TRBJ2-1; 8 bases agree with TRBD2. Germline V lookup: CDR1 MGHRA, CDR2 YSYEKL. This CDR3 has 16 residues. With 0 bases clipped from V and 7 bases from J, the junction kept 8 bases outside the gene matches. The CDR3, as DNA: TGCGCCAGCAGCCAAGATGCGGGGGGCCATCGGAATGAGCAGTTCTTC. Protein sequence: CASSQDAGGHRNEQFF.

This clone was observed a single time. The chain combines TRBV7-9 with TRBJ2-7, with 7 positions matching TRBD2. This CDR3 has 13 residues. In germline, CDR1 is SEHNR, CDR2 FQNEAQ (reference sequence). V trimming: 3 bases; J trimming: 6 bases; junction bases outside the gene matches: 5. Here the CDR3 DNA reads TGTGCCAGCAGCTTCGGCGGGAGCGGCGAGCAGTACTTC. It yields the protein CASSFGGSGEQYF.

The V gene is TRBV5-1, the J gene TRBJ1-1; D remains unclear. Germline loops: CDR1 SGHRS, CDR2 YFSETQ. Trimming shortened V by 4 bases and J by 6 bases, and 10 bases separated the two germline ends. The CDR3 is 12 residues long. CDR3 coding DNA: TGCGCCAGCAGCGGGTCCGGGTCTGAAGCTTTCTTT. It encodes CASSGSGSEAFF.

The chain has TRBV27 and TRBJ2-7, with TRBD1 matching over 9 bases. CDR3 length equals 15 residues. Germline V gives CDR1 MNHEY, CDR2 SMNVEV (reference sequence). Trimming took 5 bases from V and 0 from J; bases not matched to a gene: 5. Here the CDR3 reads CASSGTGSFSYEQYF. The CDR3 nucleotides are TGTGCCAGCAGTGGGACAGGGTCTTTCTCCTACGAGCAGTACTTC.

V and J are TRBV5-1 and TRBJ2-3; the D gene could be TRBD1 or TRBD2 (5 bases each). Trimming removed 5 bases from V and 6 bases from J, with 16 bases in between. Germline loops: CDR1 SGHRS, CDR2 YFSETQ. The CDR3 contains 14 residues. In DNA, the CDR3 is TGCGCCAGCAGACGGGACCCAGCTGGCGATACGCAGTATTTT. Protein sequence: CASRRDPAGDTQYF.